The rows below give T cell receptor beta chains drawn from one sample of a study of T cell repertoires in cytomegalovirus infection. One entry per CDR3 protein results from TCRdb running MiXCR on the reads. The sample lists around 770,000 distinct CDR3 sequences, about 29% seen once, with around 14% in the top ten. No antigen has been identified for these receptors. Material: cultured CD8+ T cells from PBMCs, obtained from culture after CMV antigen stimulation. Every receptor here comes from a human donor in good health (CMV status not recorded). Some clones in this sample may be carry-over from other donors' samples. CDR3s include the opening cysteine and the closing phenylalanine or tryptophan. Each record gives: clone size, J gene, D gene, V gene, CDR3 protein, CDR3 DNA. A D gene is named only where the DNA matches it firmly. Some rows have no size entry. The others give once, few or many, or a class for an expanded clone.

size: .; J: TRBJ2-1; D: .; V: TRBV10-3; CDR3: CAISETWAVGFF; DNA: TGTGCCATCAGTGAGACCTGGGCGGTGGGGTTCTTC
size: .; J: TRBJ1-1; D: .; V: TRBV7-9; CDR3: CASSLSSPANTEAFF; DNA: TGTGCCAGCAGCTTGTCCAGTCCTGCCAACACTGAAGCTTTCTTT
size: many; J: TRBJ1-1; D: .; V: TRBV5-4; CDR3: CASSDRMNTEAFF; DNA: TGTGCCAGCAGCGACCGAATGAACACTGAAGCTTTCTTT
size: .; J: TRBJ2-3; D: .; V: TRBV11-2; CDR3: CASSPGLAYTDTQYF; DNA: TGTGCCAGCAGCCCTGGACTCGCCTACACAGATACGCAGTATTTT
size: few; J: TRBJ1-5; D: .; V: TRBV12-3/TRBV12-4; CDR3: CASSSGRLDIQPQHF; DNA: TGTGCCAGCAGTTCGGGAAGGTTGGACATCCAGCCCCAGCATTTT
size: .; J: TRBJ1-1; D: .; V: TRBV6-5; CDR3: CASSYSPGSTEAFF; DNA: TGTGCCAGCAGTTACTCGCCCGGTAGCACTGAAGCTTTCTTT
size: many; J: TRBJ2-3; D: TRBD1; V: TRBV7-6; CDR3: CASSSFEGTGMGTDTQYF; DNA: TGTGCCAGCAGCTCCTTCGAGGGGACAGGCATGGGGACAGATACGCAGTATTTT
size: few; J: TRBJ2-6; D: TRBD1; V: TRBV6-1; CDR3: CASTRDRASGANVLTF; DNA: TGTGCCAGCACCCGGGACAGGGCTTCTGGGGCCAACGTCCTGACTTTC
size: few; J: TRBJ2-5; D: TRBD2; V: TRBV9; CDR3: CAITSGGQETQYF; DNA: TGTGCCATCACTAGCGGGGGACAAGAGACCCAGTACTTC
size: .; J: TRBJ2-7; D: TRBD1; V: TRBV6-2/TRBV6-3; CDR3: CASNPTGGFYEQYF; DNA: TGTGCCAGCAACCCGACAGGGGGTTTCTACGAGCAGTACTTC
size: once; J: TRBJ2-7; D: .; V: TRBV11-3; CDR3: CASSLVEGTVESYEQYF; DNA: TGTGCCAGCAGCTTAGTGGAAGGGACGGTGGAGTCCTACGAGCAGTACTTC